This TCR beta chain was obtained from a study of cytomegalovirus exposure and HLA in healthy donors. For the study at large: A preliminary data release comprised around 85 million unique TCRs obtained from HLA-typed donors.

The CDR3 has 13 amino acids. The V gene's germline CDR1 is SEHNR and CDR2 FQNEAQ (reference sequence). Study findings and constraints: A later examination showed that TCR association rates differed by HLA locus, with DRB1 most and HLA-C fewest.

Both 60 Vbeta primers and 13 Jbeta primers went into the PCR. Clones were read by immunoSEQ multiplex PCR, and TCRdb kept only the in-frame ones, dropping some. Of about 110,000 clones listed, 60% to 80% are singletons. Concerning this clone: Its target is not known. One junction end does not reproduce the germline sequence, and a read error may be involved.

This sequence joins TRBV7-9 and TRBJ1-5; D gene unclear. This TCR was sampled from a man aged 18 to 35 in good health and CMV-seronegative. The specimen was PBMCs. The CDR3 sequence is CSSSREDNQPQHF. In DNA, the CDR3 is TGTTCCAGCTCCCGGGAAGACAATCAGCCCCAGCATTTT.